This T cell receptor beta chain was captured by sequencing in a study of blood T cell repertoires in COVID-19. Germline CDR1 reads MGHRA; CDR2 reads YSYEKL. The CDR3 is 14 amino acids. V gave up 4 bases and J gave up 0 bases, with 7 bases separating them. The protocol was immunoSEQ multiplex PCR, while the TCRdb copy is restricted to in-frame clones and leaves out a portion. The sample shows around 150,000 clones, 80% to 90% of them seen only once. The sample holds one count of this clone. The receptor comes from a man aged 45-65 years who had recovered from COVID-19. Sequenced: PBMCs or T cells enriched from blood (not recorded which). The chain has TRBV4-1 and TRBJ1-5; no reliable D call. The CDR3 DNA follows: TGCGCCAGCAGCCGGGCAGGTAGCAATCAGCCCCAGCATTTT. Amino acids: CASSRAGSNQPQHF.